This T cell receptor (beta chain) was recorded in a study of T cells in Graves' hyperthyroidism and ophthalmopathy. Study information: Peripheral blood sampling occurred at initial diagnosis, before any treatment.

Study results and limitations: Blood samples included most of the expanded thyroid clonotypes exceeding 0.001.

Subjects aged 18 to 65 presented with newly diagnosed hyperthyroidism of less than 2 months' duration. Fresh peripheral blood, 7.5 to 10 ml, yielded the PBMCs. Template material for amplifying TCR beta CDR3 regions consisted of RNA transcripts. RT-PCR in the first round (using the HTBI primer set) targeted the TCR CDR3. One entry per CDR3 protein results from TCRdb running MiXCR on the multiplex PCR reads. The table records 93,000 or so distinct CDR3 sequences, about half of them present only once. The CDR3 length is 16 residues. V lost 3 bases, J lost 2 bases, and 14 bases lay in between. The germline V gene has CDR1 MGHRA and CDR2 YSYEKL. This clonotype has at least ten counts. No antigen is known for it.

The chain uses TRBV4-1 and TRBJ1-3; D remains ambiguous. Sequenced input: blood. The origin of this receptor is a man aged 35-49 years with Graves' hyperthyroidism. CDR3 bases: TGCGCCAGCAGCCAGCGGACGAGGGTAACTGGAAACACCATATATTTT. As protein: CASSQRTRVTGNTIYF.